The source of this TCR beta chain is a study of shared clonotypes between healthy human individuals. Study-level information: The donors, a couple of women and a few men, were aged 18 to 49. Study-level findings and limits: Larger estimated richness was generally seen in naive subsets than in memory subsets. Only blood was sampled; tissue repertoires likely differ.

Germline V gene sequence: CDR1 KGHSH, CDR2 LQKENI. V shed 3 bases and J shed 0 bases, with 9 bases lying between them. This CDR3 is 15 amino acids long. Comment on this clone: The antigen remains undetermined.

Profiling relied on immunoSEQ multiplex PCR, and the TCRdb table lists in-frame clones only, not all of them. This table has some 2 million clones, 85% to 95% appearing once. The chain combines TRBV18 with TRBJ1-3; D is unresolved. The receptor's source is a man aged 18-30 years in good health. Sequencing input: naive CD4+ T cells sorted from blood. Sample subset: CD45RA+ positively selected. The CDR3: CASSPAVFSGNTIYF. CDR3 DNA: TGTGCCAGCTCACCGGCGGTATTCTCTGGAAACACCATATATTTT.